A single sample is the source of the 30 T cell receptor beta chains below, sequenced in a study of blood T cell repertoires in COVID-19. The data were produced by immunoSEQ multiplex PCR, yet TCRdb's version contains in-frame clones alone and is incomplete. The table records about 130,000 clones, about 86% of them present only once. Material: PBMCs or T cells enriched from blood (not recorded which). The source is a man aged 50 to 60 who had recovered from COVID-19.

The V call is TRBV19, the J call TRBJ2-5; 9 bases map to TRBD1. The ends lost 5 bases at V and 1 base at J; junction bases unmatched: 2. The germline gives CDR1 LNHDA, CDR2 SQIVND (reference sequence). The CDR3 consists of 14 residues. As DNA, the CDR3 is TGTGCCAGTAGTGGACAGGGGTCCCAAGAGACCCAGTACTTC. It translates to CASSGQGSQETQYF.

The chain is built from TRBV19 and TRBJ2-2, with D unclear. The CDR3 loop spans 15 amino acids. Between the trimmed V and J ends, which lost 3 bases and 1 base, there was a span of 9 bases. Germline CDR1 is LNHDA and CDR2 is SQIVND (reference sequence). The CDR3 here is CASSIVTQNTGELFF. CDR3 nucleotide sequence: TGTGCCAGTAGTATCGTGACACAGAACACCGGGGAGCTGTTTTTT. The entire variable domain, with the rest obtained from reference TRBV19 and TRBJ2-2, is as follows: DGGITQSPKYLFRKEGQNVTLSCEQNLNHDAMYWYRQDPGQGLRLIYYSQIVNDFQKGDIAEGYSVSREKKESFPLTVTSAQKNPTAFYLCASSIVTQNTGELFFGEGSRLTVL.

V gene TRBV9 combines with J gene TRBJ2-2, with 8 positions matching TRBD1. Germline V gene data show CDR1 as SGDLS and CDR2 as YYNGEE. With V trimmed by 5 bases and J by 3 bases, 3 bases remained unmatched. The CDR3 runs 14 residues. In DNA, the CDR3 is TGTGCCAGCAGACAGGGGGGCGACACCGGGGAGCTGTTTTTT. This translates into CASRQGGDTGELFF.

CDR3 in amino acids: CASSLEWAALNTEAFF. The CDR3 DNA reads as TGTGCCAGCAGCTTAGAATGGGCAGCCCTAAACACTGAAGCTTTCTTT. The chain has TRBV11-2 and TRBJ1-1, with D hard to call. The CDR3 covers 16 residues. Trimming left V 0 bases short and J 2 bases short, with 13 bases between. CDR1 SGHAT and CDR2 FQNNGV come from the germline V gene.

The chain uses TRBV5-5 and TRBJ2-7; 7 bases match TRBD1. J was trimmed by 0 bases and V by 0 bases; bases with no gene match: 0. CDR1 and CDR2 (germline): SGHKS, YYEKEE (reference sequence). The CDR3 spans 14 residues. The CDR3 sequence: CASSLGQGSYEQYF. The CDR3 nucleotides read TGTGCCAGCAGCTTGGGACAGGGCTCCTACGAGCAGTACTTC.

The chain combines TRBV18 with TRBJ2-5, with TRBD1 matching 10 bases. The CDR3 consists of 16 residues. Germline CDR1 and CDR2: KGHSH and LQKENI. With 4 bases clipped from V and 2 bases from J, the junction kept 7 bases outside the gene matches. Here the CDR3 DNA reads TGTGCCAGCTCACTAATGTCGGGACAGGGGCAAGAGACCCAGTACTTC. This gives the protein CASSLMSGQGQETQYF.

This clone was observed a single time. This chain links TRBV6-5 with TRBJ1-2; D might be TRBD1 (5 bases). V dropped 0 bases and J dropped 8 bases, with 13 bases sitting between them. The length of the CDR3 is 14 residues. Germline V CDR1 and CDR2: MNHEY, SVGAGI. The CDR3 DNA reads TGTGCCAGCAGTTACTCGGAATTCCGGGGGGGCTACACCTTC. This codes for CASSYSEFRGGYTF.

This chain connects TRBV19 to TRBJ1-1; D is undetermined. Germline V CDR1 and CDR2: LNHDA, SQIVND (reference sequence). Deletions cut 5 bases from V and 3 bases from J, with 13 bases between. CDR3 length: 14 amino acids. The CDR3 is CASSYVGGDTEAFF. The CDR3 DNA reads as TGTGCCAGTAGTTATGTTGGCGGGGACACTGAAGCTTTCTTT.

This clone has a single count. The chain couples TRBV4-3 to TRBJ2-2; D perhaps matches TRBD2 (5 bases). The CDR3 covers 17 residues. V lost 1 base, J lost 2 bases, and 14 bases lay in between. The V gene's germline CDR1 is LGHNA and CDR2 YSLEER. The CDR3 sequence is CASSQGPRTLNTGELFF. DNA of the CDR3: TGCGCCAGCAGCCAAGGGCCAAGGACTCTTAACACCGGGGAGCTGTTTTTT.

The genes are TRBV7-2 and TRBJ2-7; maybe TRBD1 (5 bases). Per the germline V gene, CDR1 is SGHTA and CDR2 is FQGNSA. The CDR3 spans 14 residues. Trimming removed 3 bases from V and 1 base from J, with 10 bases in between. The CDR3 here is CASSFQGGSYEQYF. In DNA form, the CDR3 reads TGTGCCAGCAGCTTCCAGGGTGGTTCCTACGAGCAGTACTTC.

V gene TRBV30 combines with J gene TRBJ1-6, with 7 bases aligning to TRBD1. The V and J ends lost 0 bases and 2 bases, in that order; junction bases with no gene match: 4. This CDR3 has 16 residues. Germline CDR1 and CDR2: GTSNPN and SVGIG (reference sequence). The CDR3 bases are TGTGCCTGGAGTGTCTGGACAGGCCCCTATAATTCACCCCTCCACTTT. The encoded protein is CAWSVWTGPYNSPLHF. Full variable domain (remainder filled in from reference TRBV30 and TRBJ1-6): SQTIHQWPATLVQPVGSPLSLECTVEGTSNPNLYWYRQAAGRGLQLLFYSVGIGQISSEVPQNLSASRPQDRQFILSSKKLLLSDSGFYLCAWSVWTGPYNSPLHFGNGTRLTVT.

The gene calls are TRBV30 and TRBJ2-7; 7 nucleotides align to TRBD2. The CDR3 runs 16 residues. From germline, CDR1 is GTSNPN and CDR2 SVGIG (reference sequence). The V segment lost 0 bases and the J segment 2 bases; nucleotides outside the gene matches: 10. The CDR3 here is CAWSVNGGGPPYEQYF. CDR3 coding DNA: TGTGCCTGGAGTGTAAATGGCGGGGGACCCCCCTACGAGCAGTACTTC. The full variable domain, with the rest looked up from reference TRBV30 and TRBJ2-7, is SQTIHQWPATLVQPVGSPLSLECTVEGTSNPNLYWYRQAAGRGLQLLFYSVGIGQISSEVPQNLSASRPQDRQFILSSKKLLLSDSGFYLCAWSVNGGGPPYEQYFGPGTRLTVT.

This chain joins TRBV11-3 and TRBJ2-2; D unclear. The V end was cut by 6 bases, the J end by 1 base, with 3 bases between. The CDR3 spans 12 residues. Per germline, CDR1 SGHNT and CDR2 YENEEA. The CDR3: CASRLNTGELFF. CDR3 DNA sequence: TGTGCCAGCAGACTGAACACCGGGGAGCTGTTTTTT.

The chain has TRBV19 and TRBJ1-2; TRBD1 is a possible D gene (5 bases). V lost 8 bases and J 1 base, leaving 11 bases between the germline ends. CDR3 length: 13 residues. Germline CDR1 is LNHDA and CDR2 is SQIVND (reference sequence). The CDR3, as DNA: TGTGCCAGTCTTGGGGGACTTAACTATGGCTACACCTTC. Amino acids: CASLGGLNYGYTF.

The chain joins TRBV6-2 or TRBV6-3 to TRBJ1-5, with D possibly being TRBD1 (6 bases). Looked up from germline, CDR1 is MNHEY and CDR2 is SVGEGT. The V end lost 2 bases, the J end lost 3 bases, and 8 bases lay between the germline ends. The CDR3 runs to 14 residues. The CDR3 DNA is TGTGCCAGCAGTTACGGGGGCAACAATCAGCCCCAGCATTTT. Protein: CASSYGGNNQPQHF.

This chain connects TRBV19 to TRBJ2-5, with TRBD2 identical over 9 bases. The germline V gene encodes CDR1 LNHDA and CDR2 SQIVND (reference sequence). J lost 2 bases, V lost 5 bases, and 12 bases had no gene match. This CDR3 spans 17 amino acids. The CDR3 reads CASSALWVAGVQETQYF. The DNA for the CDR3 is TGTGCCAGTAGTGCCCTTTGGGTAGCGGGGGTTCAAGAGACCCAGTACTTC. The full variable domain, its missing parts supplied by reference TRBV19 and TRBJ2-5, is DGGITQSPKYLFRKEGQNVTLSCEQNLNHDAMYWYRQDPGQGLRLIYYSQIVNDFQKGDIAEGYSVSREKKESFPLTVTSAQKNPTAFYLCASSALWVAGVQETQYFGPGTRLLVL.

The chain carries TRBV5-8 and TRBJ1-1; D unclear. CDR1 is SGHTS, CDR2 YDEGEE, per germline. This CDR3 is built from 14 residues. Trimming stripped 0 bases from V and 4 bases from J, with 10 bases between. The DNA of the CDR3 is TGTGCCAGCAGCTTGGTAGAGGCGGGCACTGAAGCTTTCTTT. Encoded protein: CASSLVEAGTEAFF.

The V call is TRBV12-3 or TRBV12-4, the J call TRBJ2-1; D may be TRBD1 (5 bases). The CDR3 loop spans 13 amino acids. Between the trimmed V and J ends, which lost 4 bases and 4 bases, there was a span of 8 bases. The CDR3 sequence: CASSSTDYNEQFF. For the CDR3, the DNA is TGTGCCAGCAGTTCGACAGATTACAATGAGCAGTTCTTC.

The J gene is TRBJ2-7, the V gene TRBV24-1; 9 bases line up with TRBD1. Germline V gene data show CDR1 as KGHDR and CDR2 as SFDVKD. The CDR3 totals 12 residues. J lost 3 bases, V lost 7 bases, and 0 bases had no gene match. CDR3 sequence reads: CATRGQGYEQYF. CDR3 sequence (DNA): TGTGCCACCAGGGGACAGGGCTACGAGCAGTACTTC.

This sequence joins TRBV7-8 and TRBJ1-2, with D possibly TRBD1 on 5 matching bases. Per the germline V gene, CDR1 is SGHVS and CDR2 is FQNEAQ. The CDR3 is 12 residues long. Trimming took 5 bases from V and 8 from J, leaving 12 bases between them. In DNA form, the CDR3 reads TGTGCCAGCAGCCTGGACATATTGGGCTACACCTTC. It specifies CASSLDILGYTF. Full variable domain (remainder filled in from reference TRBV7-8 and TRBJ1-2): GAGVSQSPRYKVAKRGQDVALRCDPISGHVSLFWYQQALGQGPEFLTYFQNEAQLDKSGLPSDRFFAERPEGSVSTLKIQRTQQEDSAVYLCASSLDILGYTFGSGTRLTVV.

V is TRBV4-3 and J is TRBJ1-3; D not resolved. Between the trimmed V and J ends, which lost 2 bases and 7 bases, there was a span of 18 bases. The CDR3 is made up of 16 amino acids. Germline CDR1 reads LGHNA; CDR2 reads YSLEER. DNA of the CDR3: TGCGCCAGCAGCCAAAACTCCCAAGTTCCGCGGAACACCATATATTTT. It yields the protein CASSQNSQVPRNTIYF.

The chain couples TRBV10-2 to TRBJ1-1, with D possibly matching TRBD1 (6 bases). Germline V CDR1 and CDR2: WSHSY, SAAADI. The germline V and J ends were trimmed by 4 bases and 1 base, with 10 bases remaining between them. The CDR3 length is 14 residues. CDR3 nucleotide sequence: TGCGCCAGCAGTGGCAGGGGAGAGAACACTGAAGCTTTCTTT. It yields the protein CASSGRGENTEAFF.

The chain couples TRBV25-1 to TRBJ2-4, with D possibly TRBD1 on 6 matching bases. The CDR3 is made up of 15 amino acids. Germline CDR1 MGHDK, CDR2 SYGVNS. V lost 2 bases and J 8 bases, leaving 16 bases between the germline ends. CDR3 nucleotide sequence: TGTGCCAGCAGTGAACAGGGGCAGGGTATGGACATTCAGTACTTC. Its translation is CASSEQGQGMDIQYF.

The genes are TRBV7-9 and TRBJ2-1, with D maybe TRBD2 (6 bases). The length of the CDR3 is 15 residues. V was clipped by 4 bases and J by 8 bases, with 18 bases between them. The germline gives CDR1 SEHNR, CDR2 FQNEAQ (reference sequence). Written as DNA, the CDR3 is TGTGCCAGCAGCTCCGGTCCAGGGACTGAGGATGAGCAGTTCTTC. Translation gives CASSSGPGTEDEQFF. Full variable domain (outside the CDR3, taken from reference TRBV7-9 and TRBJ2-1): DTGVSQNPRHKITKRGQNVTFRCDPISEHNRLYWYRQTLGQGPEFLTYFQNEAQLEKSRLLSDRFSAERPKGSFSTLEIQRTEQGDSAMYLCASSSGPGTEDEQFFGPGTRLTVL.

This chain uses TRBV28 with TRBJ1-4; perhaps TRBD1 as D (5 bases). Germline loops: CDR1 MDHEN, CDR2 SYDVKM. This CDR3 is 14 amino acids long. Trimming removed 4 bases at V and 5 bases at J, with 11 bases between. CDR3 protein: CASSYRGKNEKLFF. For the CDR3, the DNA is TGTGCCAGCAGTTACCGGGGGAAGAATGAAAAACTGTTTTTT.

The chain couples TRBV28 to TRBJ1-1, with D possibly matching TRBD1 (6 bases). The CDR3 contains 14 residues. The germline CDR1 and CDR2 sequences are MDHEN and SYDVKM. V was cut by 6 bases and J by 1 base, with 12 bases left in between. The CDR3, as DNA: TGTGCCAGCAGACCGACAGGAGAGAACACTGAAGCTTTCTTT. Protein product: CASRPTGENTEAFF. The variable domain in full, with the rest retrieved from reference TRBV28 and TRBJ1-1, is DVKVTQSSRYLVKRTGEKVFLECVQDMDHENMFWYRQDPGLGLRLIYFSYDVKMKEKGDIPEGYSVSREKKERFSLILESASTNQTSMYLCASRPTGENTEAFFGQGTRLTVV.

This clone was seen a handful of times. CDR3 DNA sequence: TGCGCCAGCAGCGGACAGGTAAGCAATCAGCCCCAGCATTTT. Amino acids: CASSGQVSNQPQHF. The chain employs TRBV5-1 and TRBJ1-5; 7 nucleotides line up with TRBD1. Germline CDR1 and CDR2: SGHRS and YFSETQ. CDR3 length: 14 residues. The V and J ends lost 4 bases and 1 base, in that order; junction bases with no gene match: 2.

The CDR3 DNA reads as TGCGCCAGCAGCCAAAGGGAGTATGTAACAGGGATTGAAAAACTGTTTTTT. Protein product: CASSQREYVTGIEKLFF. V and J are TRBV4-3 and TRBJ1-4, with TRBD1 as a possible D gene (6 bases). The CDR3 totals 17 residues. Looked up from germline, CDR1 is LGHNA and CDR2 is YSLEER. V lost 2 bases and J 7 bases, leaving 20 bases between the germline ends.

This chain links TRBV21-1 with TRBJ2-7; the table's D call, TRBD2, has no DNA check behind it. TRBV21-1 counts as a pseudogene. The CDR3 has 14 amino acids. DNA of the CDR3: TGTGCCAGCAGCAAAGTCCGGGGGGACTACGAGCAGTACTTC. Protein product: CASSKVRGDYEQYF.

The V gene is TRBV10-1, the J gene TRBJ2-1; TRBD2 matches at 10 bases. The germline gives CDR1 WNHNN, CDR2 SYGVQD (reference sequence). This CDR3 spans 15 amino acids. V shed 3 bases and J 8 bases; nucleotides not matched to a gene: 7. Here the CDR3 reads CASSEGSGGVDEQFF. DNA for the CDR3: TGCGCCAGCAGTGAAGGCAGCGGGGGGGTGGATGAGCAGTTCTTC.